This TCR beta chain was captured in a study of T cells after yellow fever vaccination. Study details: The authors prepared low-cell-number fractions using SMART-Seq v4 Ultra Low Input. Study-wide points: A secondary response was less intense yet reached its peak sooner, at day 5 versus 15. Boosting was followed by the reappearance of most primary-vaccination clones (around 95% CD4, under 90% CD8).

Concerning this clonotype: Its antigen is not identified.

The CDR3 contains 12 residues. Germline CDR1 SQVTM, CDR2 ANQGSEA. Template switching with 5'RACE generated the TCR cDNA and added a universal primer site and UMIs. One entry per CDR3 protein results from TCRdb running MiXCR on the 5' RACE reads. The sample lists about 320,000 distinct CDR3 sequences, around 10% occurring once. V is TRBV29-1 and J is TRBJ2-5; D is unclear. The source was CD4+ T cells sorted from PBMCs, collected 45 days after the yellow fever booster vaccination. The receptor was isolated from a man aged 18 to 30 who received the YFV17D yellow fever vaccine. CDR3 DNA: TGCAGGGGGTCCAACGGCCCCGAGACCCAGTACTTC. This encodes CRGSNGPETQYF. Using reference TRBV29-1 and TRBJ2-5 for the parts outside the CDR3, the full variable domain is SAVISQKPSRDICQRGTSLTIQCQVDSQVTMMFWYRQQPGQSLTLIATANQGSEATYESGFVIDKFPISRPNLTFSTLTVSNMSPEDSSIYLCRGSNGPETQYFGPGTRLLVL.